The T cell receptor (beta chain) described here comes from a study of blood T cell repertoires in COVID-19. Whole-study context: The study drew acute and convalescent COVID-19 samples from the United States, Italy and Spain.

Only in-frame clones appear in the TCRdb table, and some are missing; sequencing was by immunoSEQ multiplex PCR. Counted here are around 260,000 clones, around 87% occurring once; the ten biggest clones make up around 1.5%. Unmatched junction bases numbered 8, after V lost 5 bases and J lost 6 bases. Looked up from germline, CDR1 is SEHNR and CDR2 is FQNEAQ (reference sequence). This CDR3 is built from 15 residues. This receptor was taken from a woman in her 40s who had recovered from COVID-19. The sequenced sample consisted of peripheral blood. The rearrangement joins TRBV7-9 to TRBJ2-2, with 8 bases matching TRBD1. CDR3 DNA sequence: TGTGCCAGCAGCGTCGACAGGGGATCTGCCGGGGAGCTGTTTTTT. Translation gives CASSVDRGSAGELFF.